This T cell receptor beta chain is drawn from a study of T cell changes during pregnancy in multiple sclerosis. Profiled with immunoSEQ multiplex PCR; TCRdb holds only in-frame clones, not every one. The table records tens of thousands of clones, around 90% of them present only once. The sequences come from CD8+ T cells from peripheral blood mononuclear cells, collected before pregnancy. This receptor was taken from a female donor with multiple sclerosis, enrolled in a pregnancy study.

This CDR3 is CASRYQTGPNTGELFF. The CDR3 bases are TGTGCCAGCAGATACCAGACAGGGCCGAACACCGGGGAGCTGTTTTTT. This chain joins TRBV5-4 and TRBJ2-2; 7 bases are a match to TRBD1. Germline CDR1 reads SGHNT; CDR2 reads YYREEE (reference sequence). This CDR3 is 16 amino acids long. V lost 5 bases to trimming and J lost 0 bases; unmatched junction nucleotides: 7.